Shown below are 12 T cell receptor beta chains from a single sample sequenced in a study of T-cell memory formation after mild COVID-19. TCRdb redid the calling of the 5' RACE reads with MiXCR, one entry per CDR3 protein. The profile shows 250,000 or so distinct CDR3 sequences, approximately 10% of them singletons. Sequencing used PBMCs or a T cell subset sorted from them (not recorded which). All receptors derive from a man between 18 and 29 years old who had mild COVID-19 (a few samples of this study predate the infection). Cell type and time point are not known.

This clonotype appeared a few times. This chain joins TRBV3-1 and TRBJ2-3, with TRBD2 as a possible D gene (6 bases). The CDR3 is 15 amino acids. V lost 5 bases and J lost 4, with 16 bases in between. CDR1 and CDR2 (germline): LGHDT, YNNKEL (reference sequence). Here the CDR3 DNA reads TGTGCCAGCAGCAATGCCGCGGGGATGTCAGATACGCAGTATTTT. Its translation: CASSNAAGMSDTQYF.

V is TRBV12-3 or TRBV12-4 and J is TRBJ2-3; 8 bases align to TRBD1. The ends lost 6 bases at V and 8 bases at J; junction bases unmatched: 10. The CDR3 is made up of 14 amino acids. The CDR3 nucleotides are TGTGCCAGCAGGTTTACAGGGGGTCAACTTACGCAGTATTTT. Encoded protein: CASRFTGGQLTQYF.

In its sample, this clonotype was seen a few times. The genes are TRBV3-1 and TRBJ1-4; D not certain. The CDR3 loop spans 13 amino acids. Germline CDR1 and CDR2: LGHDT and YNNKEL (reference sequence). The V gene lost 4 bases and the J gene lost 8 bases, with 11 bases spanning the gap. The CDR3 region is CASSPHSAEKLFF. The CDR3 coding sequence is TGTGCCAGCAGCCCCCACAGTGCGGAAAAACTGTTTTTT.

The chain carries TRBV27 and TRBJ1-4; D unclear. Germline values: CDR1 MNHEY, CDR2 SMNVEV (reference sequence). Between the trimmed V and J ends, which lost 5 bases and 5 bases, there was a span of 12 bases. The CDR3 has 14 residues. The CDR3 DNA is TGTGCCAGCAGTGACACAGTGATGAATGAAAAACTGTTTTTT. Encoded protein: CASSDTVMNEKLFF.

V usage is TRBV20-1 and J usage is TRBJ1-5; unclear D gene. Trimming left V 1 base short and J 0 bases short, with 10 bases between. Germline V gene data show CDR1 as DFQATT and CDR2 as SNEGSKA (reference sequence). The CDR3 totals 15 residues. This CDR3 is CSARVGRYSNQPQHF. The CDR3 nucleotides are TGCAGTGCTAGAGTGGGCAGATATAGCAATCAGCCCCAGCATTTT.

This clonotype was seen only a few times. CDR3 amino acids: CASSMTSGGYNEQFF. The CDR3 DNA reads TGTGCCAGCAGCATGACTAGCGGGGGGTACAATGAGCAGTTCTTC. The chain joins TRBV7-3 to TRBJ2-1; 13 nucleotides match TRBD2. CDR3 length equals 15 residues. Germline V gene lookup returns CDR1 SGHTA and CDR2 FQGTGA. V shed 5 bases, J shed 4 bases, and the junction held 2 bases outside the gene matches.

The CDR3 DNA follows: TGTGCCAGCAGCCTGGGCAGATTCAACACCGGGGAGCTGTTTTTT. Its protein product is CASSLGRFNTGELFF. The genes are TRBV7-8 and TRBJ2-2; the D is unclear. V was cut by 5 bases and J by 2 bases, with 12 bases left in between. Germline CDR1 and CDR2: SGHVS and FQNEAQ. There are 15 residues in the CDR3.

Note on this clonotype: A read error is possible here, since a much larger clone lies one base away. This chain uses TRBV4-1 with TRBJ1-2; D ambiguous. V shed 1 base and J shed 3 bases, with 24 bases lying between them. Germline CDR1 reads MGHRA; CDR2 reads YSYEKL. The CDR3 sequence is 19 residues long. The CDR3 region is CASSQGPRRRRPVDYGYTF. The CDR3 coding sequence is TGCGCCAGCAGCCAAGGACCCCGCCGTCGACGGCCGGTGGACTATGGCTACACCTTC.

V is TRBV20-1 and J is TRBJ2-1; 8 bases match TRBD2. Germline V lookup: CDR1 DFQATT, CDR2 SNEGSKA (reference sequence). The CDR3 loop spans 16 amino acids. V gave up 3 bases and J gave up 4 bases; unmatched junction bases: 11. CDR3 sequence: CSARGGSSGLYNEQFF. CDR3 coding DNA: TGCAGTGCTAGGGGTGGGTCTAGCGGGCTTTACAATGAGCAGTTCTTC.

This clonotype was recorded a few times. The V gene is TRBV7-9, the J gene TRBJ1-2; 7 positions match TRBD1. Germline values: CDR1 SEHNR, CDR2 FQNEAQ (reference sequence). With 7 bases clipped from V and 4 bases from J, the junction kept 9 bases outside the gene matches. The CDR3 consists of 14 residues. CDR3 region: CASTPGQLIYGYTF. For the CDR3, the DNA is TGTGCCAGCACCCCGGGACAGTTGATCTATGGCTACACCTTC. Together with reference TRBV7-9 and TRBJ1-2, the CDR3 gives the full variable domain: DTGVSQNPRHKITKRGQNVTFRCDPISEHNRLYWYRQTLGQGPEFLTYFQNEAQLEKSRLLSDRFSAERPKGSFSTLEIQRTEQGDSAMYLCASTPGQLIYGYTFGSGTRLTVV.

The CDR3 loop is CASNWGQGINSPLHF. The CDR3, as DNA: TGTGCCAGCAACTGGGGACAGGGGATCAATTCACCCCTCCACTTT. This chain connects TRBV6-5 to TRBJ1-6; 10 bases are shared with TRBD1. The CDR3 length is 15 residues. The germline CDR1 and CDR2 sequences are MNHEY and SVGAGI. The V segment lost 7 bases and the J segment 7 bases; nucleotides outside the gene matches: 7.

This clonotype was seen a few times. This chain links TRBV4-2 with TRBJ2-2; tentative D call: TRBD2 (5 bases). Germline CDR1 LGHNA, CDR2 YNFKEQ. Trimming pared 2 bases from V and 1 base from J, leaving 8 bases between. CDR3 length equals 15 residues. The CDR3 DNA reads TGTGCCAGCAGCCAATTCGAGGGGAACACCGGGGAGCTGTTTTTT. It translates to CASSQFEGNTGELFF.